This TCR beta chain was obtained from a study of long-term antiretroviral therapy in people with HIV. This clone was detected only once. The libraries were made with immunoSEQ v3.0 at survey level. TCRdb's table, derived via immunoSEQ multiplex PCR, lists solely in-frame clones and lacks some. The sample carries approximately 20,000 clones, 84% recorded once. CDR1 is SGHTA, CDR2 FQGNSA, per germline. V lost 4 bases and J lost 7, with 7 bases in between. The CDR3 spans 11 residues. This sequence joins TRBV7-2 and TRBJ1-1; D is unresolved. The clonotype was recovered from a man in his late teens or twenties with HIV. The source material was unsorted PBMCs, sampled 0.9 years after starting antiretroviral therapy. The CDR3 reads CASSSTSEAFF. Here the CDR3 DNA reads TGTGCCAGCAGCTCTACCAGTGAAGCTTTCTTT.